Described below is a single T cell receptor beta chain sequence and its context. Profiled with immunoSEQ multiplex PCR; TCRdb holds only in-frame clones, not every one. The data show approximately 150,000 clones, about 89% seen once. The data are from a study of control samples from healthy donors and cancer patients. The sequence was obtained from a young man in good health. Sequences were obtained from blood.

DNA of the CDR3: TGTGCCAGCAGTGCATCGGGACAGGGGTCAGATACGCAGTATTTT. Translation: CASSASGQGSDTQYF. J is TRBJ2-3 and V is TRBV6-4; 10 bases are a match to TRBD1. The ends lost 4 bases at V and 4 bases at J; junction bases unmatched: 5. CDR3 size: 15 residues. The germline V gene has CDR1 MRHNA and CDR2 SNTAGT.